There are a few counts of the clone carrying this T cell receptor beta chain. The data were obtained in a study of blood T cell repertoires in COVID-19. The CDR3 is 19 amino acids. Losses at the gene ends were 5 bases for V and 10 bases for J; bases not matched to a gene: 18. In germline, CDR1 is SEHNR, CDR2 FQNEAQ (reference sequence). Repertoires were generated with immunoSEQ multiplex PCR, while TCRdb's copy carries only in-frame clones and drops some. Found here are 170,000 or so clones, around nine tenths of them singletons; the top ten hold approximately 0.5%. This clonotype was obtained from a man aged 55 to 70 with COVID-19, enrolled during active disease. The V call is TRBV7-9, the J call TRBJ2-1; the match to TRBD2 covers 15 bases. Sequencing was performed on peripheral blood. CDR3 loop: CASSPRLGLAGGPRYEQFF. The CDR3 DNA sequence: TGTGCCAGCAGCCCCAGACTGGGACTAGCGGGAGGCCCTCGTTACGAGCAGTTCTTC. Full variable domain (rest looked up from reference TRBV7-9 and TRBJ2-1): DTGVSQNPRHKITKRGQNVTFRCDPISEHNRLYWYRQTLGQGPEFLTYFQNEAQLEKSRLLSDRFSAERPKGSFSTLEIQRTEQGDSAMYLCASSPRLGLAGGPRYEQFFGPGTRLTVL.